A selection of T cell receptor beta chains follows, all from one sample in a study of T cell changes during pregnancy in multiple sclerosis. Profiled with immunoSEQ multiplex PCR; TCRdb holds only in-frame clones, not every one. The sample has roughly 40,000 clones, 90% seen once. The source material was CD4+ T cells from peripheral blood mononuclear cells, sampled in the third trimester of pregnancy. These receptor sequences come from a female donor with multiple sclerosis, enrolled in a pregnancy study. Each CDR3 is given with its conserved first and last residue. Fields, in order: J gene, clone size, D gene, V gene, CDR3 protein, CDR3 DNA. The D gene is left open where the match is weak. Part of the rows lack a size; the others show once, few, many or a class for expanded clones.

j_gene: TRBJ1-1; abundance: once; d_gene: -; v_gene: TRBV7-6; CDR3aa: CASSPSKNTEAFF; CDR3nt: TGTGCCAGCAGTCCTAGTAAGAACACTGAAGCTTTCTTT
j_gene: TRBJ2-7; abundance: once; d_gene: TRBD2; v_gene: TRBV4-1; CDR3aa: CASSPLGGGSYEQYF; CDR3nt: TGCGCCAGCAGCCCTTTGGGGGGAGGGAGCTACGAGCAGTACTTC
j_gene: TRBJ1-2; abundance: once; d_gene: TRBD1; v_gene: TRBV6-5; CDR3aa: CASSYSRDRGAYGYTF; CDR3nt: TGTGCCAGCAGTTACAGCCGGGACAGGGGAGCCTATGGCTACACCTTC
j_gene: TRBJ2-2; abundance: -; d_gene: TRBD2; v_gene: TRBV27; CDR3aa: CASSAGLATGELFF; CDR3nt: TGTGCCAGCAGTGCGGGACTAGCGACCGGGGAGCTGTTTTTT
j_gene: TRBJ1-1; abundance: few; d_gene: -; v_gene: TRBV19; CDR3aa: CASSVDRPSTEAFF; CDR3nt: TGTGCCAGTAGCGTAGACAGGCCATCCACTGAAGCTTTCTTT
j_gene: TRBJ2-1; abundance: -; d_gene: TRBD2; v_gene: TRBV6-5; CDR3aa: CASSPTSVSYNEQFF; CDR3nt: TGTGCCAGCAGTCCCACTAGCGTAAGCTACAATGAGCAGTTCTTC
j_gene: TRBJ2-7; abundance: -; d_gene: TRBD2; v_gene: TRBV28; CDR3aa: CASSLITSGTYEQYF; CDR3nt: TGTGCCAGCAGCCTCATCACTAGCGGGACCTACGAGCAGTACTTC
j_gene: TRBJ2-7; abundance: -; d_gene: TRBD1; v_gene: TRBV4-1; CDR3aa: CASSRLWGQGASVYEQYF; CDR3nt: TGCGCCAGCAGCCGCCTGTGGGGACAGGGGGCGAGTGTCTACGAGCAGTACTTC
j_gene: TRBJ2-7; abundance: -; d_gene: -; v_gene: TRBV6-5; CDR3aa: CASRDTLDEQYF; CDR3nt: TGTGCCAGCCGGGATACCTTAGACGAGCAGTACTTC
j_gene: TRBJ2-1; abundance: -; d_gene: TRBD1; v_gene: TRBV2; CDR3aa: CASSAGGDEQFF; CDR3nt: TGTGCCAGCAGTGCAGGGGGCGATGAGCAGTTCTTC
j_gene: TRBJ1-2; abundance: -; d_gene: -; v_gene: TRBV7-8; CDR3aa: CASSLGGNYGYTF; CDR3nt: TGTGCCAGCAGCTTGGGGGGTAACTATGGCTACACCTTC
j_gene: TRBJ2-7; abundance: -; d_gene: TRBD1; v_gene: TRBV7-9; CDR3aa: CASSFGTVYEQYF; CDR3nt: TGTGCCAGCAGCTTCGGGACAGTCTACGAGCAGTACTTC
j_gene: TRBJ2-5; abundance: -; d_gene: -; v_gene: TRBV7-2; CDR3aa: CASSLFPSAQETQYF; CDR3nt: TGTGCCAGCAGCTTGTTTCCTAGCGCCCAAGAGACCCAGTACTTC
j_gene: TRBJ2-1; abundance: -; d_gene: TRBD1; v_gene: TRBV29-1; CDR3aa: CSVEISRTGGLF; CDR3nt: TGCAGCGTTGAGATTTCTAGGACAGGCGGGCTCTTC
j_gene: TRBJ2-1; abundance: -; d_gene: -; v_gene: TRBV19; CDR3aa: CATTPPSISYNEQFF; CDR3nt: TGTGCCACCACCCCCCCCAGTATCTCCTACAATGAGCAGTTCTTC
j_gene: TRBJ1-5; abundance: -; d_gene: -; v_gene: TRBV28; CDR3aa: CASSQGGGSNQPQHF; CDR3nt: TGTGCCAGCAGTCAGGGTGGGGGGAGCAATCAGCCCCAGCATTTT
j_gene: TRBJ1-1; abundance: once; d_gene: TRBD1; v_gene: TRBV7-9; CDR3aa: CASSRSDRDLTEAFF; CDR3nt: TGTGCCAGCAGCCGTTCCGACAGGGACCTCACTGAAGCTTTCTTT